These T cell receptor beta chains were read from a single sample in a study of OX40 agonist ivuxolimab in advanced cancers. Measured with immunoSEQ multiplex PCR; TCRdb has only the in-frame clones, and not every one. The sample has 40,000 to 50,000 clones, more than 85% seen once. The input for sequencing was CD4+ or CD8+ T cells sorted from blood, taken in a trial of the OX40 agonist ivuxolimab. These receptors were obtained from an adult with an advanced solid tumor such as melanoma, head and neck, liver or kidney cancer. The CDR3 runs from the conserved cysteine through the conserved F or W. The order of the fields is clone size, V gene, D gene, J gene, CDR3 protein, CDR3 DNA. D genes are given only for firm matches. Clone size is given for some rows only: seen once, a few or many times, or a class if the clone is expanded.

>once|TRBV4-2|TRBD2|TRBJ2-1
CASSKLAGDNEQFF
TGTGCCAGCAGTAAACTAGCGGGAGATAATGAGCAGTTCTTC
>.|TRBV9|.|TRBJ1-2
CASSVVGLGHGYTF
TGTGCCAGCAGCGTAGTGGGTCTGGGGCATGGCTACACCTTC
>.|TRBV11-2|.|TRBJ2-1
CASSVGPGSHNEQFF
TGTGCCAGCAGCGTGGGGCCAGGGTCCCACAATGAGCAGTTCTTC
>.|TRBV6-4|.|TRBJ2-6
CASSDSGDGGANVLTF
TGTGCCAGCAGTGACTCTGGGGATGGTGGGGCCAACGTCCTGACTTTC
>.|TRBV12-5|TRBD2|TRBJ2-7
CASGLGAGGGYEQYF
TGTGCTAGTGGTTTGGGGGCGGGAGGGGGCTACGAGCAGTACTTC
>.|TRBV15|.|TRBJ1-4
CATSRELGLTTNEKLFF
TGTGCCACCAGCAGAGAATTGGGACTGACAACTAATGAAAAACTGTTTTTT
>.|TRBV2|.|TRBJ2-7
CASSEGSYEQYF
TGTGCCAGCAGTGAGGGGTCCTACGAGCAGTACTTC
>.|TRBV10-1|.|TRBJ1-4
CASSESTDLRGEKLFF
TGCGCCAGCAGTGAGTCGACCGATCTCCGAGGGGAAAAACTGTTTTTT
>.|TRBV30|.|TRBJ2-7
CARLHNGTYEQYF
TGTGCCCGGTTGCACAACGGAACCTACGAGCAGTACTTC
>.|TRBV9|.|TRBJ2-7
CASSVGDTSYEQYF
TGTGCCAGCAGCGTAGGGGACACCTCCTACGAGCAGTACTTC
>.|TRBV6-1|TRBD1|TRBJ2-7
CASSSGTGQHYEQYF
TGTGCCAGCAGTTCCGGGACAGGTCAACACTACGAGCAGTACTTC
>.|TRBV7-2|.|TRBJ2-7
CASSSAGSSYEQYF
TGTGCCAGCAGCTCGGCGGGGAGCTCCTACGAGCAGTACTTC
>.|TRBV4-1|TRBD1|TRBJ1-2
CASRRTGDTYGYTF
TGCGCCAGCAGGCGGACAGGGGACACCTATGGCTACACCTTC
>.|TRBV18|.|TRBJ2-5
CASSSDTQETQYF
TGTGCCAGCTCATCCGACACCCAAGAGACCCAGTACTTC
>.|TRBV11-2|.|TRBJ1-1
CASSRSGLNTEAFF
TGTGCCAGCTCCCGGTCCGGCTTGAACACTGAAGCTTTCTTT
>.|TRBV27|.|TRBJ2-1
CASRQDNYNEQFF
TGTGCCAGCAGGCAGGACAACTACAATGAGCAGTTCTTC
>.|TRBV28|.|TRBJ2-3
CASGLDTQYF
TGTGCCAGCGGTCTGGATACGCAGTATTTT
>.|TRBV6-1|.|TRBJ1-3
CATTGDSGNTIYF
TGTGCCACCACCGGGGACTCTGGAAACACCATATATTTT
>once|TRBV11-2|.|TRBJ2-1
CASSSEGGWGNEQFF
TGTGCCAGCAGCTCGGAAGGGGGGTGGGGCAATGAGCAGTTCTTC
>.|TRBV6-5|.|TRBJ2-2
CAISPGVSGTGELFF
TGTGCCATCAGTCCGGGAGTGAGCGGGACCGGGGAGCTGTTTTTT
>.|TRBV14|.|TRBJ2-1
CASSQVYGDNEQFF
TGTGCCAGCAGCCAAGTCTACGGGGACAATGAGCAGTTCTTC
>.|TRBV6-5|TRBD1|TRBJ1-3
CAGSGTASSGNTIYF
TGTGCCGGATCCGGGACAGCATCCTCTGGAAACACCATATATTTT
>.|TRBV11-2|.|TRBJ1-1
CASSFRGEDTEAFF
TGTGCCAGCAGCTTCAGGGGAGAGGACACTGAAGCTTTCTTT
>.|TRBV5-4|TRBD1|TRBJ2-1
CASSLDRGRLREQFF
TGTGCCAGCAGCCTGGACAGGGGGCGCCTCAGGGAGCAGTTCTTC
>.|TRBV5-8|TRBD2|TRBJ2-7
CASSTRLAGGVGEQYF
TGTGCCAGCAGCACGCGACTAGCGGGAGGAGTCGGGGAGCAGTACTTC
>.|TRBV6-1|.|TRBJ2-1
CASSGSAGVSNEQFF
TGTGCCAGCAGCGGAAGCGCCGGAGTGAGCAATGAGCAGTTCTTC
>.|TRBV11-2|.|TRBJ1-2
CASSRPQGSAYGYTF
TGTGCCAGCAGCCGACCCCAGGGGTCCGCCTATGGCTACACCTTC
>.|TRBV14|.|TRBJ2-2
CASSQDMGGWNTGELFF
TGTGCCAGCAGCCAAGATATGGGGGGCTGGAACACCGGGGAGCTGTTTTTT
>.|TRBV4-3|.|TRBJ1-2
CASSQWEQGGGYTF
TGCGCCAGCAGCCAATGGGAGCAGGGAGGAGGCTACACCTTC
>few|TRBV30|.|TRBJ2-5
CAWSVSGREQTQYF
TGTGCCTGGAGTGTAAGCGGCAGGGAGCAAACCCAGTACTTC
>.|TRBV10-3|TRBD1|TRBJ2-5
CAISEDRASEQYF
TGTGCCATCAGTGAAGACAGGGCCTCGGAGCAGTACTTC
>.|TRBV10-2|.|TRBJ2-1
CASTFNRGLNNEQFF
TGCGCCAGCACCTTCAACAGGGGACTGAACAATGAGCAGTTCTTC
>.|TRBV9|TRBD2|TRBJ2-7
CASSTGTSSGGGEQYF
TGTGCCAGCAGCACCGGGACTAGCTCCGGGGGTGGCGAGCAGTACTTC
>.|TRBV5-6|TRBD1|TRBJ1-4
CASSLDRVDEKLFF
TGTGCCAGCAGTTTGGACAGGGTCGACGAAAAACTGTTTTTT
>.|TRBV2|.|TRBJ2-7
CASSEKAHLFINEQYF
TGTGCCAGCAGTGAAAAGGCACACCTCTTCATTAACGAGCAGTACTTC
>.|TRBV6-5|.|TRBJ1-6
CASSYAPGPLHF
TGTGCCAGCAGTTACGCTCCCGGGCCCCTCCACTTT
>.|TRBV5-6|TRBD1|TRBJ2-7
CASSAGQGYEQYF
TGTGCCAGCAGCGCAGGACAGGGCTACGAGCAGTACTTC
>few|TRBV29-1|TRBD1|TRBJ2-3
CSARGQGGGTDTQYF
TGCAGCGCCCGCGGACAGGGGGGGGGCACAGATACGCAGTATTTT
>.|TRBV7-2|.|TRBJ2-3
CASSLGAWADTQYF
TGTGCCAGCAGCTTAGGCGCGTGGGCAGATACGCAGTATTTT
>few|TRBV6-1|.|TRBJ2-2
CASRPGNTGELFF
TGTGCCAGCAGACCAGGAAACACCGGGGAGCTGTTTTTT
>.|TRBV10-1|.|TRBJ2-3
CASSVSLTDTQYF
TGCGCCAGCAGTGTGTCCCTCACAGATACGCAGTATTTT
>.|TRBV5-1|.|TRBJ1-2
CASSLVGGLGHTF
TGCGCCAGCAGCTTGGTGGGCGGACTAGGTCACACCTTC
>few|TRBV7-2|.|TRBJ2-7
CASSPLEQTYEQYF
TGTGCCAGCAGCCCGCTGGAGCAGACCTACGAGCAGTACTTC
>.|TRBV15|TRBD1|TRBJ2-3
CATSRGQGETDTQYF
TGTGCCACCAGCAGGGGACAGGGTGAGACAGATACGCAGTATTTT
>.|TRBV6-1|TRBD1|TRBJ2-1
CATGQKVINEQFF
TGTGCCACGGGACAGAAGGTAATCAATGAGCAGTTCTTC
>.|TRBV11-2|TRBD2|TRBJ2-1
CASSRAGGSYNEQFF
TGTGCCAGCAGCCGGGCGGGAGGCTCCTACAATGAGCAGTTCTTC
>.|TRBV5-5|.|TRBJ1-4
CASSLGPTIDEKLFF
TGTGCCAGCAGCTTGGGACCTACAATCGATGAAAAACTGTTTTTT
>.|TRBV5-5|TRBD2|TRBJ2-3
CASSLAGTSTDTQYF
TGTGCCAGCAGTCTAGCGGGGACTAGCACAGATACGCAGTATTTT
>.|TRBV19|.|TRBJ1-5
CASTPVGGRSNQPQHF
TGTGCCAGTACCCCGGTCGGGGGGCGAAGCAATCAGCCCCAGCATTTT
>few|TRBV10-3|.|TRBJ1-6
CAISAGGDSYNSPLHF
TGTGCCATCAGTGCCGGAGGGGACTCCTATAATTCACCCCTCCACTTT
>.|TRBV5-4|TRBD1|TRBJ2-7
CASSLNRGWDEQYF
TGTGCCAGCAGCTTGAACAGGGGCTGGGACGAGCAGTACTTC
>.|TRBV5-1|TRBD1|TRBJ2-7
CASSAPGTGVIGEQYF
TGCGCCAGCAGCGCCCCCGGGACAGGGGTCATCGGCGAGCAGTACTTC